This note documents a single TCR beta chain sequence. The junction departs from germline at one end; a sequencing error may be responsible. Using immunoSEQ multiplex PCR, the repertoire was profiled, and TCRdb retains in-frame clones only, with some absent. This table holds about 60,000 clones, about 90% found once. These data originate in a study of T cell changes during pregnancy in multiple sclerosis. CDR3 length: 14 residues. Germline CDR1 is SSHAT and CDR2 is FNYEAQ (reference sequence). The chain carries TRBV7-7 and TRBJ2-5; 9 bases fit TRBD1. This specimen was peripheral blood, taken in the first trimester of pregnancy. The receptor was isolated from a female donor with multiple sclerosis, enrolled in a pregnancy study. The CDR3: CASSRDRVGETQYF. Written as DNA, the CDR3 is TGTGCTAGCAGCCGGGACAGGGTAGGGGAGACCCAGTACTTC.